These T cell receptor beta chains were read from a single sample in a study of vaccination and CD4 T cells after COVID-19. No antigen is known for these receptors. TCRdb itself ran the PCR reads through MiXCR, one entry per CDR3 protein. Among 20,000 to 25,000 distinct CDR3 sequences listed, less than 60% were seen once. Sequenced sample: CD4+ T cells from blood, cultured in vitro. The receptors here all came from a human donor who had recovered from COVID-19. Both conserved end residues are part of each CDR3. Each record gives: CDR3 length, V gene, D gene, J gene, clone size, CDR3 protein, CDR3 DNA. A D gene is named only where the DNA matches it firmly. Some rows have no size entry. The others give once, few or many, or a class for an expanded clone.

>15|TRBV24-1|.|TRBJ2-3|once
CATSVRGGFTDTQYF
TGTGCCACCAGTGTGCGGGGAGGTTTCACAGATACGCAGTATTTT
>13|TRBV14|.|TRBJ1-1|once
CASSQEVYTEAFF
TGTGCCAGCAGCCAAGAGGTGTACACTGAAGCTTTCTTT
>20|TRBV20-1|TRBD2|TRBJ2-1|.
CSARKFGLAGVPSSYNEQFF
TGCAGTGCTCGTAAATTTGGACTAGCGGGCGTACCAAGCTCCTACAATGAGCAGTTCTTC
>12|TRBV20-1|TRBD1|TRBJ1-3|.
CSVPGQGNTIYF
TGCAGTGTTCCGGGACAGGGAAACACCATATATTTT
>16|TRBV5-4|TRBD2|TRBJ2-7|once
CASSKGLAGPSYEQYF
TGTGCCAGCAGCAAGGGACTAGCGGGCCCCTCCTACGAGCAGTACTTC
>14|TRBV7-9|.|TRBJ1-2|.
CASSEGGWGGGYTF
TGTGCCAGCAGCGAAGGTGGCTGGGGCGGTGGCTACACCTTC
>15|TRBV5-1|.|TRBJ2-5|.
CASSLVTTGKETQYF
TGCGCCAGCAGCTTGGTTACTACTGGAAAAGAGACCCAGTACTTC
>14|TRBV7-9|TRBD1|TRBJ2-2|.
CASSLQGVNGELFF
TGTGCCAGCAGCTTACAGGGGGTAAACGGGGAGCTGTTTTTT
>13|TRBV20-1|.|TRBJ1-6|.
CSARGGENSPLHF
TGCAGTGCTAGAGGTGGTGAGAATTCACCCCTCCACTTT
>16|TRBV11-3|TRBD2|TRBJ2-2|.
CASSPGGARNTGELFF
TGTGCCAGCAGCCCGGGGGGGGCGCGGAACACCGGGGAGCTGTTTTTT
>16|TRBV29-1|.|TRBJ1-1|.
CSVGNLGGGVNTEAFF
TGCAGCGTTGGCAATCTTGGGGGGGGGGTGAACACTGAAGCTTTCTTT
>13|TRBV7-3|.|TRBJ1-3|few
CASGRGSGNTIYF
TGTGCCAGCGGGCGGGGGTCTGGAAACACCATATATTTT
>15|TRBV20-1|TRBD2|TRBJ2-7|.
CSARDEGAGEYEQYF
TGCAGTGCTAGAGATGAGGGAGCGGGGGAATACGAGCAGTACTTC
>14|TRBV30|.|TRBJ1-1|.
CAWSASVGRTEAFF
TGTGCCTGGAGTGCATCGGTGGGGCGGACTGAAGCTTTCTTT
>14|TRBV28|.|TRBJ1-5|few
CASSLQGFQGPQHF
TGTGCCAGCAGTTTACAGGGCTTTCAGGGGCCCCAGCATTTT
>12|TRBV2|TRBD1|TRBJ1-1|few
CASSSTGELPFF
TGTGCCAGCAGTTCGACAGGGGAGCTCCCCTTCTTT
>14|TRBV5-1|.|TRBJ1-1|.
CASSETVENTEAFF
TGCGCCAGCAGCGAGACGGTGGAGAACACTGAAGCTTTCTTT
>15|TRBV27|.|TRBJ1-5|.
CASSLRGQGNQPQHF
TGTGCCAGCAGTTTGCGGGGGCAGGGAAATCAGCCCCAGCATTTT
>14|TRBV21-1|.|TRBJ2-5|few
CASGFQGGWETQYF
TGTGCCAGCGGTTTCCAGGGGGGATGGGAGACCCAGTACTTC
>16|TRBV6-5|.|TRBJ2-7|.
CASSYAGVRQTYEQYF
TGTGCCAGCAGTTACGCCGGGGTGAGGCAAACCTACGAGCAGTACTTC
>15|TRBV6-1|TRBD1|TRBJ1-3|.
CASRIGTGERNTIYF
TGTGCCAGCAGGATTGGGACAGGGGAACGAAACACCATATATTTT
>14|TRBV7-2|.|TRBJ1-1|.
CASSLTDGDTEAFF
TGTGCCAGCAGCTTAACCGACGGGGACACTGAAGCTTTCTTT
>17|TRBV6-1|TRBD1|TRBJ2-6|few
CASSDGTGIPGANVLTF
TGTGCCAGCAGTGATGGGACAGGGATTCCTGGGGCCAACGTCCTGACTTTC
>17|TRBV20-1|.|TRBJ1-4|.
CSAKAGATDQTNEKLFF
TGCAGTGCTAAAGCCGGGGCAACAGACCAAACTAATGAAAAACTGTTTTTT
>16|TRBV28|TRBD2|TRBJ2-3|.
CASSPRLAGTSDTQYF
TGTGCCAGCAGTCCCCGGCTAGCGGGAACGTCAGATACGCAGTATTTT
>15|TRBV10-3|.|TRBJ2-3|.
CATSRPGDGTDTQYF
TGTGCCACCTCTCGACCAGGGGACGGCACAGATACGCAGTATTTT
>14|TRBV20-1|TRBD1|TRBJ2-3|.
CSARGDRVGDTQYF
TGCAGTGCTAGAGGGGACAGGGTGGGAGATACGCAGTATTTT
>17|TRBV4-1|TRBD2|TRBJ2-1|.
CASSQDPPLAGKDEQFF
TGCGCCAGCAGCCAAGATCCCCCACTAGCGGGAAAGGATGAGCAGTTCTTC
>15|TRBV2|.|TRBJ2-3|.
CASIWTVFSIDTQYF
TGTGCCAGCATATGGACCGTCTTTTCCATAGATACGCAGTATTTT
>14|TRBV30|.|TRBJ1-1|few
CAWDAGGLNTEAFF
TGTGCCTGGGATGCGGGAGGGCTCAACACTGAAGCTTTCTTT
>14|TRBV20-1|.|TRBJ1-6|once
CSASQNLPNPPLHF
TGCAGTGCTAGCCAGAATTTACCTAATCCACCCCTCCACTTT
>13|TRBV20-1|TRBD1|TRBJ1-2|.
CTTRDRGHDGYTF
TGCACAACCCGCGACAGGGGGCATGATGGCTACACCTTC
>15|TRBV5-4|TRBD1|TRBJ1-6|.
CASSLLQGANSPLHF
TGTGCCAGCAGTCTACTACAGGGGGCCAATTCACCCCTCCACTTT
>15|TRBV28|.|TRBJ1-2|once
CASSQWTAGVEGYTF
TGTGCCAGCAGTCAATGGACTGCAGGGGTAGAGGGCTACACCTTC
>22|TRBV6-1|.|TRBJ1-1|.
CASTNQTSMYLCASSFIAGAFF
.
>15|TRBV20-1|TRBD1|TRBJ1-1|few
CSASFKTGLVAEAFF
TGCAGTGCTAGCTTTAAGACAGGGTTGGTCGCTGAAGCTTTCTTT
>15|TRBV2|TRBD2|TRBJ2-1|.
CASMASGRALNEQFF
TGTGCCAGCATGGCTAGCGGGAGGGCCTTAAATGAGCAGTTCTTC
>15|TRBV7-9|TRBD2|TRBJ2-1|.
CASSTSSGIVIGQFF
TGTGCCAGCAGCACCTCTAGCGGGATAGTCATCGGGCAGTTCTTC
>15|TRBV7-6|.|TRBJ2-1|once
CASSPAWGEENEQFF
TGTGCCAGCAGCCCGGCGTGGGGGGAGGAGAATGAGCAGTTCTTC
>16|TRBV28|TRBD1|TRBJ1-2|.
CASSQSGTDRASGYTF
TGTGCCAGCAGCCAAAGTGGAACTGACAGGGCTTCTGGCTACACCTTC
>16|TRBV27|.|TRBJ2-3|.
CASSFSGSVVADTQYF
TGTGCCAGCAGTTTTTCGGGTAGCGTCGTCGCAGATACGCAGTATTTT
>14|TRBV7-2|.|TRBJ2-4|.
CASSSRVAKNIQYF
TGTGCCAGCAGCTCCAGGGTGGCCAAAAACATTCAGTACTTC
>14|TRBV20-1|.|TRBJ1-3|.
CSATLGGGTNTIYF
TGCAGTGCTACACTCGGGGGGGGAACAAACACCATATATTTT
>14|TRBV7-2|TRBD2|TRBJ2-7|.
CASSVPGLVAEQYF
TGTGCCAGCAGCGTTCCGGGACTAGTAGCCGAGCAGTACTTC
>14|TRBV5-1|.|TRBJ2-1|.
CASSLREFYNEQFF
TGCGCCAGCAGCTTGAGGGAATTCTACAATGAGCAGTTCTTC
>14|TRBV12-5|.|TRBJ1-1|.
CASGDTQVGTEAFF
TGTGCTAGTGGGGATACTCAGGTGGGGACTGAAGCTTTCTTT
>12|TRBV7-2|.|TRBJ1-1|few
CASSSGPYEAFF
TGTGCCAGCAGCTCAGGACCTTATGAAGCTTTCTTT
>15|TRBV20-1|TRBD2|TRBJ2-3|few
CSARSGTSAVDTQYF
TGCAGTGCTAGATCGGGGACTAGCGCGGTAGATACGCAGTATTTT
>14|TRBV6-5|TRBD1|TRBJ1-1|few
CASSLDRGNTEAFF
TGTGCCAGCAGTTTGGACAGGGGGAACACTGAAGCTTTCTTT
>18|TRBV27|.|TRBJ1-5|.
CASKGKSSGTDSNQPQHF
TGTGCCAGCAAAGGAAAGTCCTCCGGGACGGATAGCAATCAGCCCCAGCATTTT